One and the same sample provided the 27 T cell receptor beta chains below, sequenced in a study of regulatory T cells in long-lasting Graves disease. Time point reported: newly diagnosed GD, antithyroid drugs for less than 3 months. The TCR library was made from RNA extracted from PBMCs. Arm-PCR of CDR3 regions and iRepertoire HTBI primers were used to build TCR beta libraries. TCRdb independently ran MiXCR on the multiplex PCR reads; one entry per CDR3 protein. Of 400,000 to 500,000 distinct CDR3 sequences listed, around 15% were seen once; the top ten hold 17%. The same sample was also used in a study of T cells in Graves' hyperthyroidism and ophthalmopathy.

Here the sequenced sample was peripheral blood mononuclear cells (PBMCs), taken at new diagnosis, from a patient treated with antithyroid drugs. The origin of the receptors is a woman aged 45-65 years with Graves disease.

The chain combines TRBV12-3 or TRBV12-4 with TRBJ2-4, with unresolved D. V lost 2 bases and J 4 bases, leaving 9 bases between the germline ends. There are 14 residues in the CDR3. The CDR3 spells CASSLWARKNIQYF. CDR3 sequence (DNA): TGTGCCAGCAGTTTATGGGCGAGAAAAAACATTCAGTACTTC.

This clonotype has a count of ten or more. The rearrangement uses TRBV3-1 and TRBJ2-1, with 10 bases that match TRBD2. J lost 9 bases, V lost 3 bases, and 8 bases had no gene match. The CDR3 is 15 amino acids. Germline CDR1 is LGHDT and CDR2 is YNNKEL (reference sequence). The CDR3 region is CASSQSGRVYSEQFF. CDR3 bases: TGTGCCAGCAGCCAGAGCGGGAGGGTCTATAGTGAGCAGTTCTTC.

This clonotype was picked up a small number of times. V gene TRBV5-1 combines with J gene TRBJ2-2; D possibly uses TRBD1 or TRBD2 (5 bases each). Germline-derived CDR1 and CDR2 are SGHRS and YFSETQ. V dropped 4 bases and J dropped 3 bases, with 16 bases sitting between them. This CDR3 comprises 16 residues. Here the CDR3 DNA reads TGCGCCAGCAGCCTGTTGGGGAGAGGGGACACCGGGGAGCTGTTTTTT. Its protein product is CASSLLGRGDTGELFF.

This clonotype was seen at least ten times. This chain joins TRBV2 and TRBJ2-2, with D unclear. The CDR3 sequence is 15 residues long. Per the germline V gene, CDR1 is SNHLY and CDR2 is FYNNEI. V lost 7 bases to trimming and J lost 3 bases, with 15 bases between them. The CDR3 coding sequence is TGTGCCAGCAACGTCGAAGGGTCGGACACCGGGGAGCTGTTTTTT. Amino acid sequence: CASNVEGSDTGELFF.

The table lists this clonotype with many counts. The gene calls are TRBV7-9 and TRBJ2-5, with 9 bases fitting TRBD2. The CDR3 length is 15 residues. Germline V CDR1 and CDR2: SEHNR, FQNEAQ (reference sequence). V shed 4 bases, J shed 3 bases, and the junction held 6 bases outside the gene matches. In nucleotides, the CDR3 is TGTGCCAGCAGCTCACGTTTAGCGGGAGAAGAGACCCAGTACTTC. Amino acids: CASSSRLAGEETQYF. The full variable domain, completed using reference TRBV7-9 and TRBJ2-5, is DTGVSQNPRHKITKRGQNVTFRCDPISEHNRLYWYRQTLGQGPEFLTYFQNEAQLEKSRLLSDRFSAERPKGSFSTLEIQRTEQGDSAMYLCASSSRLAGEETQYFGPGTRLLVL.

Only one count was recorded for this clonotype. The genes are TRBV30 and TRBJ1-2; D is unresolved. The CDR3 runs 13 residues. CDR1 and CDR2 from the germline V gene are GTSNPN and SVGIG (reference sequence). The V and J ends lost 2 bases and 7 bases respectively, with 14 bases between them. The DNA for the CDR3 is TGTGCCTGGAGTACAACACAGATTCTTGGCTACACCTTC. Its protein is CAWSTTQILGYTF.

This clonotype appeared many times. This sequence joins TRBV19 and TRBJ2-7; 8 bases line up with TRBD2. J was trimmed by 2 bases and V by 8 bases; bases with no gene match: 8. Germline V gene lookup returns CDR1 LNHDA and CDR2 SQIVND (reference sequence). The CDR3 extends over 14 amino acids. The CDR3 protein is CASEEREFPYEQYF. CDR3 nucleotide sequence: TGTGCCAGTGAAGAGCGGGAGTTCCCCTACGAGCAGTACTTC.

This clonotype was found many times. The chain recombines TRBV12-3 or TRBV12-4 with TRBJ2-1; 8 bases are a match to TRBD2. V shed 7 bases and J 3 bases; nucleotides not matched to a gene: 17. CDR3 length equals 18 residues. The CDR3 loop is CASNPSRGGGYIYNEQFF. The CDR3 bases are TGTGCCAGCAACCCGAGCCGGGGGGGGGGGTATATCTACAATGAGCAGTTCTTC.

This clonotype was recorded many times. The chain couples TRBV20-1 to TRBJ2-7, with 9 bases fitting TRBD1. There are 15 residues in the CDR3. Germline CDR1 reads DFQATT; CDR2 reads SNEGSKA (reference sequence). Trimming cost V 6 bases and J 5 bases; bases outside gene matches: 14. The chain's CDR3 is CSAEKSGQGYDEQYF. CDR3 sequence (DNA): TGCAGTGCAGAAAAGTCGGGACAGGGTTATGACGAGCAGTACTTC.

This clonotype was detected many times. The CDR3 loop is CASRTGENEKLFF. CDR3 sequence (DNA): TGTGCCAGCCGGACAGGAGAGAATGAAAAACTGTTTTTT. V is TRBV2 and J is TRBJ1-4; 7 bases line up with TRBD1. With 8 bases clipped from V and 5 bases from J, the junction kept 5 bases outside the gene matches. The CDR3 sequence is 13 residues long. CDR1 and CDR2 (germline): SNHLY, FYNNEI.

This clonotype has more than one count but fewer than ten. The J gene is TRBJ2-7, the V gene TRBV11-2; 8 nucleotides match TRBD1. Germline V gene sequence: CDR1 SGHAT, CDR2 FQNNGV. This CDR3 comprises 19 residues. The V gene end was trimmed by 5 bases and the J gene end by 4 bases; junction bases not matched to a gene: 22. The CDR3 DNA reads as TGTGCCAGCAGCCAGTTAAGTCAGGGGGCTGGCCGGGAGTTTTACGAGCAGTACTTC. Translated: CASSQLSQGAGREFYEQYF.

This clonotype was found many times. The gene calls are TRBV11-2 and TRBJ2-1, with D tentatively TRBD1 (5 bases). Between the trimmed V and J ends, which lost 8 bases and 1 base, there was a span of 18 bases. The CDR3 runs to 16 residues. The V gene's germline CDR1 is SGHAT and CDR2 FQNNGV. The CDR3 bases are TGTGCCAGCGACGCGGACAACAGATTTTCCTACAATGAGCAGTTCTTC. Residues: CASDADNRFSYNEQFF.

This clonotype was observed at least ten times. The CDR3 DNA reads as TGTGCCAGCAGCCAAGATGGGGGCAGGGGGAATGAGCAGTTCTTC. This encodes CASSQDGGRGNEQFF. The chain couples TRBV3-1 to TRBJ2-1; TRBD1 aligns across 7 bases. The CDR3 has 15 residues. V shed 0 bases, J shed 7 bases, and the junction held 6 bases outside the gene matches. Germline-derived CDR1 and CDR2 are LGHDT and YNNKEL (reference sequence).

The genes are TRBV5-6 and TRBJ2-1, with TRBD2 matching 11 bases. CDR3 length equals 17 residues. Trimming cost V 2 bases and J 6 bases; bases outside gene matches: 10. In germline, CDR1 is SGHDT, CDR2 YYEEEE. Written as DNA, the CDR3 is TGTGCCAGCAGCTTCCCTAGCGGGAGGTCTATTGGCAATGAGCAGTTCTTC. Translated: CASSFPSGRSIGNEQFF.

The gene calls are TRBV6-2 or TRBV6-3 and TRBJ2-3; D might be TRBD2 (5 bases). V lost 5 bases to trimming and J lost 0 bases, with 15 bases between them. CDR3 length equals 16 residues. The V gene's germline CDR1 is MNHEY and CDR2 SVGEGT. In nucleotides, the CDR3 is TGTGCCAGCAGTGTCCCTGTCAAGCGGAGCACAGATACGCAGTATTTT. This codes for CASSVPVKRSTDTQYF.

The chain has TRBV25-1 and TRBJ2-5; D call uncertain. There are 12 residues in the CDR3. Germline V gives CDR1 MGHDK, CDR2 SYGVNS. V was pared by 6 bases and J by 4 bases, with 9 bases between. CDR3 region: CASRSKRETQYF. CDR3 coding DNA: TGTGCCAGCAGATCGAAACGAGAGACCCAGTACTTC. Full variable domain (remainder filled in from reference TRBV25-1 and TRBJ2-5): EADIYQTPRYLVIGTGKKITLECSQTMGHDKMYWYQQDPGMELHLIHYSYGVNSTEKGDLSSESTVSRIRTEHFPLTLESARPSHTSQYLCASRSKRETQYFGPGTRLLVL.

The chain is built from TRBV2 and TRBJ2-4; D may be TRBD1 (6 bases). The CDR3 spans 18 residues. V shed 3 bases and J shed 3 bases, with 21 bases lying between them. Germline-derived CDR1 and CDR2 are SNHLY and FYNNEI. CDR3 residues: CASSDKDRALIFKNIQYF. The CDR3 DNA sequence: TGTGCCAGCAGTGATAAGGACAGAGCCCTAATTTTCAAAAACATTCAGTACTTC.

V usage is TRBV7-8 and J usage is TRBJ2-1; tentatively, D is TRBD1 or TRBD2 (5 bases each). Trimming removed 4 bases from V and 2 bases from J, with 12 bases in between. This CDR3 spans 15 amino acids. CDR1 is SGHVS and CDR2 is FQNEAQ in the germline V gene. The CDR3 spells CASSSTRGPYNEQFF. The CDR3 nucleotides read TGTGCCAGCAGCTCCACTAGGGGCCCCTACAATGAGCAGTTCTTC.

This clonotype was counted only a few times. The chain uses TRBV4-1 and TRBJ2-2; 8 nucleotides match TRBD2. CDR1 and CDR2 (germline): MGHRA, YSYEKL. With 4 bases clipped from V and 0 bases from J, the junction kept 7 bases outside the gene matches. This CDR3 contains 17 residues. The CDR3 DNA is TGCGCCAGCAGCCGATCCGGACTAGCTACGAACACCGGGGAGCTGTTTTTT. This codes for CASSRSGLATNTGELFF.

This clonotype appeared a few times. A much larger clonotype is one base distant, so this may be a read error. The chain links TRBV12-3 or TRBV12-4 to TRBJ1-1, with a weak D call TRBD1 (6 bases). The CDR3 has 12 amino acids. Trimming cost V 8 bases and J 3 bases, with 10 bases left between them. The CDR3 is CASVTGYTEAFF. The CDR3 coding sequence is TGTGCCAGCGTCACAGGGTACACTGAAGCTTTCTTT.

This clonotype was counted many times. The CDR3 here is CASSESGHEQFF. In DNA form, the CDR3 reads TGCGCCAGCAGTGAGTCAGGCCATGAGCAGTTCTTC. The genes are TRBV10-1 and TRBJ2-1; D uncertain. The CDR3 has 12 residues. Per germline, CDR1 WNHNN and CDR2 SYGVQD (reference sequence). Trimming took off 0 bases at V and 8 bases at J, with 5 bases between the two ends.

This clonotype showed up many times. The V gene is TRBV6-1, the J gene TRBJ1-2; a weak D match, TRBD1 (5 bases). This CDR3 contains 15 residues. V dropped 2 bases and J dropped 8 bases, with 18 bases sitting between them. CDR1 is MNHNS and CDR2 is SASEGT in the germline V gene. The CDR3 DNA is TGTGCCAGCAGTGAAAGGACTCGGGGGGAGAGGGGCTACACCTTC. Translating it yields CASSERTRGERGYTF.

This clonotype was detected many times. The V and J genes are TRBV11-2 and TRBJ2-2; 10 bases are a match to TRBD2. The CDR3 is made up of 17 amino acids. Germline CDR1 SGHAT, CDR2 FQNNGV. The ends lost 5 bases at V and 4 bases at J; junction bases unmatched: 10. The CDR3, as DNA: TGTGCCAGCAGCACTACTAGCGGGATCGGTCGCACCGGGGAGCTGTTTTTT. This translates into CASSTTSGIGRTGELFF.

This clonotype was recorded at least ten times. This rearrangement joins TRBV2 to TRBJ1-2; D possibly corresponds to TRBD1 (6 bases). The CDR3 loop spans 13 amino acids. Trimming took off 6 bases at V and 4 bases at J, with 12 bases between the two ends. Germline V lookup: CDR1 SNHLY, CDR2 FYNNEI. CDR3 sequence: CASSGDTLYGYTF. CDR3 DNA sequence: TGTGCCAGCAGCGGGGACACTCTCTATGGCTACACCTTC.

This clonotype was observed at least ten times. The chain couples TRBV5-1 to TRBJ2-1; 7 bases align to TRBD2. CDR1 SGHRS and CDR2 YFSETQ come from the germline V gene. The CDR3 loop spans 14 amino acids. V trimming: 2 bases; J trimming: 5 bases; junction bases outside the gene matches: 4. The CDR3 loop is CASSFLAEHNEQFF. CDR3 DNA: TGCGCCAGCAGCTTCCTAGCGGAGCACAATGAGCAGTTCTTC.

This clonotype was counted at least ten times. The chain uses TRBV20-1 and TRBJ2-7; D is possibly TRBD1 (5 bases). This CDR3 is 15 amino acids long. Deletions cut 0 bases from V and 5 bases from J, with 17 bases between. CDR1 and CDR2 (germline): DFQATT, SNEGSKA (reference sequence). The CDR3 DNA sequence: TGCAGTGCTAGAGATACCAGGGTCTTTTTGAACGAGCAGTACTTC. Its translation is CSARDTRVFLNEQYF.

This clonotype was counted many times. The rearrangement links TRBV28 to TRBJ2-2; possibly TRBD2 for D (5 bases). CDR1 MDHEN and CDR2 SYDVKM come from the germline V gene. The CDR3 runs 16 residues. The V end lost 2 bases, the J end lost 1 base, and 11 bases lay between the germline ends. The CDR3 is CASSLVTLGNTGELFF. For the CDR3, the DNA is TGTGCCAGCAGTTTAGTTACACTAGGGAACACCGGGGAGCTGTTTTTT.